The 18 T cell receptor beta chains below were found in one sample sequenced in a study of blood T cell repertoires in COVID-19. Clones were read by immunoSEQ multiplex PCR, and TCRdb kept only the in-frame ones, dropping some. This table has approximately 94,000 clones, 85% to 90% appearing once. The source material was peripheral blood. These TCRs come from a human donor in a cohort sampled during active COVID-19.

The CDR3 loop is CASRDSYREFSNQPQHF. In DNA, the CDR3 is TGTGCCAGCAGAGACTCTTACCGGGAATTTAGCAATCAGCCCCAGCATTTT. This chain connects TRBV27 to TRBJ1-5, with D unresolved. Trimming left V 6 bases short and J 0 bases short, with 18 bases between. Germline V gene data show CDR1 as MNHEY and CDR2 as SMNVEV (reference sequence). The CDR3 runs to 17 residues.

The J gene is TRBJ2-3, the V gene TRBV6-2 or TRBV6-3; 7 positions match TRBD1. Germline CDR1 reads MNHEY; CDR2 reads SVGEGT. Losses at the gene ends were 6 bases for V and 1 base for J; bases not matched to a gene: 13. There are 17 residues in the CDR3. CDR3 nucleotides: TGTGCCAGCAGCCCTCGGGACAGTTTAATTGGCACAGATACGCAGTATTTT. It specifies CASSPRDSLIGTDTQYF.

Only a few counts were recorded for this clone. The chain combines TRBV5-4 with TRBJ2-7; TRBD1 matches 8 bases. V dropped 4 bases and J dropped 4; count of bases not matched to a gene: 4. The CDR3 runs 13 residues. From germline, CDR1 is SGHNT and CDR2 YYREEE (reference sequence). The chain's CDR3 is CASSDRQGYEQYF. The CDR3 region has the DNA TGTGCCAGCAGCGATCGACAGGGGTACGAGCAGTACTTC.

The chain employs TRBV11-2 and TRBJ2-5; a possible D gene is TRBD2 (6 bases). Germline V gene sequence: CDR1 SGHAT, CDR2 FQNNGV. CDR3 size: 14 residues. V lost 0 bases and J lost 7, with 12 bases in between. CDR3 in DNA: TGTGCCAGCAGCTTAGATTTAAGGAGGGGGACCCAGTACTTC. Its translation is CASSLDLRRGTQYF.

This clone was counted once. The chain combines TRBV4-1 with TRBJ2-1, with 11 bases matching TRBD2. Germline CDR1 and CDR2: MGHRA and YSYEKL. The CDR3 runs 18 residues. Trimming cost V 3 bases and J 5 bases; bases outside gene matches: 12. The CDR3 is CASSQETSGKWSHNEQFF. The CDR3 DNA reads as TGCGCCAGCAGCCAGGAGACTAGCGGGAAATGGAGCCACAATGAGCAGTTCTTC.

The CDR3: CASSDIAADEQFF. CDR3 nucleotides: TGCGCCAGCAGTGATATAGCAGCGGATGAGCAGTTCTTC. The gene calls are TRBV10-2 and TRBJ2-1; weak D call: TRBD2 (5 bases). This CDR3 has 13 amino acids. CDR1 and CDR2 (germline): WSHSY, SAAADI. V was pared by 3 bases and J by 8 bases, with 11 bases between.

V is TRBV7-3 and J is TRBJ2-2; tentatively, D is TRBD2 (6 bases). There are 16 residues in the CDR3. The germline gives CDR1 SGHTA, CDR2 FQGTGA. V lost 5 bases and J 4 bases, leaving 17 bases between the germline ends. The CDR3 DNA is TGTGCCAGCAGCCCCCCGGAGGGACCCGCCACCGGGGAGCTGTTTTTT. Encoded protein: CASSPPEGPATGELFF.

The CDR3 nucleotides are TGTGCCAGTAGTATTACCCCCTCTTTTAGCGGGAGGGCCTCATACAATGAGCAGTTCTTC. Translating gives CASSITPSFSGRASYNEQFF. The chain links TRBV19 to TRBJ2-1; TRBD2 matches at 11 bases. The CDR3 extends over 20 amino acids. Trimming at V came to 3 bases and at J to 4 bases, leaving 17 bases not matched to a gene. The germline V gene has CDR1 LNHDA and CDR2 SQIVND (reference sequence).

The chain employs TRBV7-8 and TRBJ1-5; D remains ambiguous. The length of the CDR3 is 14 residues. The germline gives CDR1 SGHVS, CDR2 FQNEAQ. Trimming removed 1 base at V and 5 bases at J, with 9 bases between. In nucleotides, the CDR3 is TGTGCCAGCAGCTTAGAACTTCGTGATCAGCCCCAGCATTTT. This translates into CASSLELRDQPQHF.

This clone is a singleton in its sample. The chain couples TRBV18 to TRBJ1-6, with D maybe TRBD1 (6 bases). The CDR3 is 14 residues long. Looked up from germline, CDR1 is KGHSH and CDR2 is LQKENI. V lost 5 bases to trimming and J lost 5 bases, with 10 bases between them. The CDR3 bases are TGTGCCAGCTCAAAAGGGGGAAATAATTCACCCCTCCACTTT. It is translated as CASSKGGNNSPLHF. Looking up the rest from reference TRBV18 and TRBJ1-6 gives the full variable domain: NAGVMQNPRHLVRRRGQEARLRCSPMKGHSHVYWYRQLPEEGLKFMVYLQKENIIDESGMPKERFSAEFPKEGPSILRIQQVVRGDSAAYFCASSKGGNNSPLHFGNGTRLTVT.

The CDR3 protein is CASSPTTGKEETQYF. The CDR3, as DNA: TGTGCCAGCAGTCCCACGACAGGGAAAGAGGAGACCCAGTACTTC. The rearrangement uses TRBV2 and TRBJ2-5, with 7 bases aligning to TRBD1. The ends lost 5 bases at V and 5 bases at J; junction bases unmatched: 11. CDR1 is SNHLY, CDR2 FYNNEI, per germline. This CDR3 comprises 15 residues.

Comment on this clone: This CDR3 is also generated by other DNA sequences in the sample. This sequence joins TRBV6-2 or TRBV6-3 and TRBJ2-7; D is ambiguous. With 5 bases removed from V and 4 bases from J, the gap between germline ends came to 6 bases. The CDR3 has 11 amino acids. Germline loops: CDR1 MNHEY, CDR2 SVGEGT. The CDR3 spells CASSREYEQYF. CDR3 DNA: TGTGCCAGCAGTCGTGAGTACGAGCAGTACTTC.

V is TRBV6-6 and J is TRBJ1-1, with TRBD1 as a possible D gene (5 bases). Trimming removed 4 bases at V and 1 base at J, with 7 bases between. Germline values: CDR1 MNHNY, CDR2 SVGAGI (reference sequence). This CDR3 is 13 amino acids long. Here the CDR3 reads CASSFGQNTEAFF. The CDR3 coding sequence is TGTGCCAGCAGTTTTGGACAGAACACTGAAGCTTTCTTT.

This chain joins TRBV12-5 and TRBJ2-1, with 9 bases matching TRBD2. CDR3 length: 16 residues. CDR1 and CDR2 from the germline V gene are LGHNT and FRNRAP. J lost 6 bases, V lost 4 bases, and 10 bases had no gene match. CDR3 residues: CASGSAPAGGVNEQFF. CDR3 bases: TGTGCTAGTGGTTCAGCCCCAGCGGGAGGTGTCAATGAGCAGTTCTTC.

The J gene is TRBJ2-3, the V gene TRBV7-8, with 15 positions matching TRBD2. Trimming at V came to 0 bases and at J to 3 bases, leaving 4 bases not matched to a gene. Germline values: CDR1 SGHVS, CDR2 FQNEAQ. This CDR3 is 18 amino acids long. DNA for the CDR3: TGTGCCAGCAGCTTAGCCCCGGGACTAGCGGGAGGAACAGATACGCAGTATTTT. It yields the protein CASSLAPGLAGGTDTQYF. The full variable domain, completed using reference TRBV7-8 and TRBJ2-3, is GAGVSQSPRYKVAKRGQDVALRCDPISGHVSLFWYQQALGQGPEFLTYFQNEAQLDKSGLPSDRFFAERPEGSVSTLKIQRTQQEDSAVYLCASSLAPGLAGGTDTQYFGPGTRLTVL.

Comments on this clone: Within the sample, other DNA sequences also encode this same CDR3. The chain combines TRBV19 with TRBJ2-1; 9 bases agree with TRBD2. The CDR3 runs to 15 residues. V lost 1 base and J lost 4; bases outside the gene matches: 2. Germline lookup yields CDR1 LNHDA and CDR2 SQIVND (reference sequence). CDR3 nucleotide sequence: TGTGCCAGTAGTATAGGACTAGCGGAATACAATGAGCAGTTCTTC. Translating it yields CASSIGLAEYNEQFF.

J is TRBJ2-4 and V is TRBV4-1; 9 bases align to TRBD2. The V and J ends lost 3 bases and 0 bases, in that order; junction bases with no gene match: 15. The CDR3 sequence is 20 residues long. CDR1 and CDR2 (germline): MGHRA, YSYEKL. The CDR3 nucleotides are TGCGCCAGCAGCCACGGGGTACTAGCGGGCCCTCAGCTAGCCAAAAACATTCAGTACTTC. Its translation: CASSHGVLAGPQLAKNIQYF.

The chain couples TRBV6-6 to TRBJ1-4; 7 bases are shared with TRBD1. This CDR3 is built from 14 residues. CDR1 and CDR2 from the germline V gene are MNHNY and SVGAGI (reference sequence). Trimming removed 4 bases from V and 8 bases from J; junction bases left unmatched: 7. This CDR3 is CASSSRQGWEKLFF. Here the CDR3 DNA reads TGTGCCAGCAGTTCCAGACAGGGTTGGGAAAAACTGTTTTTT.